Included here is one T cell receptor beta chain sequence, with context. These data are taken from a study of shared clonotypes between healthy human individuals. Cells designated naive CD8 were CD45RO-negative and were positively selected for CCR7, with terminally differentiated effector memory CD45RA+ cells excluded. TCRdb keeps only in-frame clones here, not all; method: immunoSEQ multiplex PCR. The sample holds more than 550,000 clones; approximately 90% are singletons and the top ten take more than 20%. The specimen was naive CD8+ T cells sorted from blood. The source is a man aged 25 to 45 in good health.

The CDR3 DNA reads TGTGCCAGCAGTCGACTAGCGGGAGGGAGGAATGAGCAGTTCTTC. Amino acid sequence: CASSRLAGGRNEQFF. This chain uses TRBV6-5 with TRBJ2-1; the match to TRBD2 covers 14 bases. The germline gives CDR1 MNHEY, CDR2 SVGAGI. CDR3 length: 15 amino acids. J was trimmed by 7 bases and V by 5 bases; bases with no gene match: 4.